Each of the 24 T cell receptor beta chains below was sequenced from the same sample in a study of control samples from healthy donors and cancer patients. Profiling relied on immunoSEQ multiplex PCR, and the TCRdb table lists in-frame clones only, not all of them. Altogether 190,000 or so clones are present, around 93% being singletons, with the ten largest covering about 1.6%. The sample consisted of blood. The receptors shown here come from a man aged 18-30 years in good health.

V and J are TRBV12-5 and TRBJ2-3; D ambiguous. The CDR3 extends over 17 amino acids. Germline V gene lookup returns CDR1 LGHNT and CDR2 FRNRAP. V shed 2 bases and J shed 0 bases, with 15 bases lying between them. The CDR3 DNA reads as TGTGCTAGTGGTTTGACCCTGGACGGACGAAGCACAGATACGCAGTATTTT. Its translation: CASGLTLDGRSTDTQYF.

The chain employs TRBV9 and TRBJ2-3; 9 nucleotides line up with TRBD1. The J segment lost 6 bases and the V segment lost 6 bases, leaving 5 bases of the junction unmatched. CDR1 is SGDLS, CDR2 YYNGEE, per germline. This CDR3 contains 13 residues. The CDR3 nucleotides are TGTGCCAGCACCAAGACAGGGGGGGATACGCAGTATTTT. This codes for CASTKTGGDTQYF.

The V gene is TRBV6-2 or TRBV6-3, the J gene TRBJ2-3; 9 bases line up with TRBD2. The germline V gene has CDR1 MNHEY and CDR2 SVGEGT. J gave up 6 bases and V 2 bases, and 12 bases lay outside the gene matches. The CDR3 is 17 residues long. The CDR3 DNA follows: TGTGCCAGCAGTTACCAGCGGGGGGCGATACCCCTGGATACGCAGTATTTT. Translation: CASSYQRGAIPLDTQYF.

This clone came up many times. The V gene is TRBV15, the J gene TRBJ2-7; 9 bases are a match to TRBD2. The V gene end was trimmed by 0 bases and the J gene end by 3 bases; junction bases not matched to a gene: 3. CDR3 length equals 15 residues. CDR1 LNHNV and CDR2 YYDKDF come from the germline V gene (reference sequence). The CDR3 nucleotides read TGTGCCACCAGCAGAGAGGGAGCGGGAGGCTACGAGCAGTACTTC. The encoded protein is CATSREGAGGYEQYF.

This rearrangement joins TRBV5-5 to TRBJ1-6; D remains ambiguous. Germline CDR1 reads SGHKS; CDR2 reads YYEKEE (reference sequence). This CDR3 is built from 14 residues. Trimming stripped 0 bases from V and 9 bases from J, with 10 bases between. In DNA, the CDR3 is TGTGCCAGCAGCTTGGCGGCAGGAGGTTCACCCCTCCACTTT. Protein: CASSLAAGGSPLHF.

The chain combines TRBV5-4 with TRBJ1-4; D remains unclear. V was trimmed by 4 bases and J by 7 bases, leaving 14 bases between them. The length of the CDR3 is 14 residues. The germline V gene has CDR1 SGHNT and CDR2 YYREEE (reference sequence). The CDR3 sequence: CASSADQYSEKLFF. CDR3 DNA sequence: TGTGCCAGCAGCGCCGACCAATATAGTGAAAAACTGTTTTTT.

The J gene is TRBJ2-1, the V gene TRBV7-9; 15 bases are a match to TRBD2. The CDR3 extends over 15 amino acids. J lost 7 bases, V lost 5 bases, and 3 bases had no gene match. From germline, CDR1 is SEHNR and CDR2 FQNEAQ (reference sequence). CDR3 residues: CASSRTSGGANEQFF. For the CDR3, the DNA is TGTGCCAGCAGCAGGACTAGCGGGGGGGCAAATGAGCAGTTCTTC.

This chain connects TRBV5-1 to TRBJ1-3; D may be TRBD1 (6 bases). From germline, CDR1 is SGHRS and CDR2 YFSETQ. The V end lost 0 bases, the J end lost 2 bases, and 6 bases lay between the germline ends. CDR3 length equals 14 residues. The CDR3 DNA reads as TGCGCCAGCAGCTTGGACAGGGCTGGAAACACCATATATTTT. Translating gives CASSLDRAGNTIYF.

This sequence joins TRBV15 and TRBJ1-4, with unresolved D. This CDR3 region has 13 residues. In germline, CDR1 is LNHNV, CDR2 YYDKDF (reference sequence). V was cut by 1 base and J by 8 bases, with 8 bases left in between. Here the CDR3 reads CATSRAYLEKLFF. The DNA of the CDR3 is TGTGCCACCAGCAGAGCATACCTCGAAAAACTGTTTTTT.

V and J are TRBV2 and TRBJ1-1; no clear D gene. This CDR3 spans 13 amino acids. V was cut by 4 bases and J by 0 bases, with 6 bases left in between. Germline CDR1 SNHLY, CDR2 FYNNEI. The chain's CDR3 is CASSVILNTEAFF. In nucleotides, the CDR3 is TGTGCCAGCAGTGTAATACTGAACACTGAAGCTTTCTTT.

This chain connects TRBV20-1 to TRBJ1-1; no firm D call. Germline CDR1 DFQATT, CDR2 SNEGSKA (reference sequence). This CDR3 comprises 11 residues. The V gene lost 7 bases and the J gene lost 0 bases, with 6 bases spanning the gap. The CDR3, as DNA: TGCAGTGTTGGAATGAACACTGAAGCTTTCTTT. The encoded protein is CSVGMNTEAFF.

The chain couples TRBV18 to TRBJ2-2; perhaps TRBD1 as D (7 bases). CDR3 size: 16 residues. Germline assignment: CDR1 KGHSH and CDR2 LQKENI. V was pared by 2 bases and J by 2 bases, with 12 bases between. DNA of the CDR3: TGTGCCAGCTCACCAGGAGGGGGCGGAAACACCGGGGAGCTGTTTTTT. Encoded protein: CASSPGGGGNTGELFF. The full variable domain, its missing parts supplied by reference TRBV18 and TRBJ2-2, is NAGVMQNPRHLVRRRGQEARLRCSPMKGHSHVYWYRQLPEEGLKFMVYLQKENIIDESGMPKERFSAEFPKEGPSILRIQQVVRGDSAAYFCASSPGGGGNTGELFFGEGSRLTVL.

The chain carries TRBV29-1 and TRBJ1-3, with TRBD1 matching over 9 bases. The CDR3 is 14 amino acids. Germline CDR1 SQVTM, CDR2 ANQGSEA. V trimming: 6 bases; J trimming: 3 bases; junction bases outside the gene matches: 6. DNA of the CDR3: TGCAGCGTAATGGGACAGGGAGTTGGAAACACCATATATTTT. Its translation is CSVMGQGVGNTIYF.

V is TRBV28 and J is TRBJ1-2; 12 positions agree with TRBD1. V shed 8 bases, J shed 5 bases, and the junction held 6 bases outside the gene matches. The CDR3 covers 14 residues. The germline gives CDR1 MDHEN, CDR2 SYDVKM. The CDR3 DNA reads as TGTGCCAGCTGGGACAGGGGGCGCTCTTATGGCTACACCTTC. Its translation: CASWDRGRSYGYTF.

The rearrangement uses TRBV5-1 and TRBJ2-5; TRBD1 or TRBD2 may be the D gene (6 bases each). V lost 4 bases and J lost 4, with 17 bases in between. The length of the CDR3 is 15 residues. Germline V gives CDR1 SGHRS, CDR2 YFSETQ. CDR3 DNA: TGCGCCAGCAGCCTGGAGGGGGGTCTTGGAGAGACCCAGTACTTC. This gives the protein CASSLEGGLGETQYF.

The chain has TRBV14 and TRBJ1-1; D gene unclear. Germline loops: CDR1 SGHDN, CDR2 FVKESK. CDR3 length: 13 residues. Trimming removed 1 base at V and 4 bases at J, with 7 bases between. The CDR3 coding sequence is TGTGCCAGCAGCCAAGCTATGGGCACTGAAGCTTTCTTT. It is translated as CASSQAMGTEAFF.

The chain carries TRBV13 and TRBJ2-2; D is unresolved. Between the trimmed V and J ends, which lost 2 bases and 4 bases, there was a span of 8 bases. The CDR3 contains 14 residues. Germline loops: CDR1 PRHDT, CDR2 FYEKMQ (reference sequence). The CDR3 DNA is TGTGCCAGCAGCTTAATGACATTCACCGGGGAGCTGTTTTTT. This encodes CASSLMTFTGELFF.

This clone is a singleton in its sample. The chain is built from TRBV6-1 and TRBJ2-3, with D perhaps being TRBD1 or TRBD2 (5 bases each). The CDR3 is 16 amino acids. Germline values: CDR1 MNHNS, CDR2 SASEGT. Trimming left V 0 bases short and J 0 bases short, with 10 bases between. The CDR3 here is CASSEAWGKSTDTQYF. The DNA of the CDR3 is TGTGCCAGCAGTGAAGCATGGGGGAAAAGCACAGATACGCAGTATTTT.

CDR3 amino acids: CASSPHLGERGGFYNEQFF. CDR3 sequence (DNA): TGTGCCAGCAGCCCCCACCTCGGTGAGCGGGGGGGTTTCTACAATGAGCAGTTCTTC. The gene calls are TRBV7-8 and TRBJ2-1, with TRBD2 identical over 10 bases. The CDR3 length is 19 residues. From germline, CDR1 is SGHVS and CDR2 FQNEAQ. Germline trimming cut 5 bases from V and 3 bases from J; bases unmatched to any gene: 16.

This chain connects TRBV7-9 to TRBJ2-1, with 8 positions matching TRBD2. The germline V gene has CDR1 SEHNR and CDR2 FQNEAQ (reference sequence). CDR3 size: 16 residues. Trimming took 5 bases from V and 6 from J; bases not matched to a gene: 12. The chain's CDR3 is CASSPSGSGGPNEQFF. The CDR3 bases are TGTGCCAGCAGCCCATCGGGATCGGGGGGGCCCAATGAGCAGTTCTTC.

CDR3 nucleotide sequence: TGTGCCAGCAGCCAACGGTTAACCGGGACTAGCGGGGGAGGAACCTACGAGCAGTACTTC. Translating gives CASSQRLTGTSGGGTYEQYF. V usage is TRBV3-1 (or the pseudogene TRBV3-2) and J usage is TRBJ2-7; 14 bases are a match to TRBD2. Germline values: CDR1 LGHDT, CDR2 YNNKEL (reference sequence). J lost 2 bases, V lost 2 bases, and 14 bases had no gene match. The CDR3 length is 20 residues.

This chain links TRBV7-6 with TRBJ1-2; D is possibly TRBD1 (5 bases). Germline loops: CDR1 SGHVS, CDR2 FNYEAQ. Trimming removed 1 base at V and 1 base at J, with 13 bases between. This CDR3 is built from 16 residues. CDR3 residues: CASSLGVDGGNYGYTF. The CDR3 DNA reads TGTGCCAGCAGCTTAGGAGTGGATGGGGGTAACTATGGCTACACCTTC.

This clone was found once. The CDR3 DNA is TGTGCCAGCAGCTTAATGGACATAACGAACACCGGGGAGCTGTTTTTT. Amino acids: CASSLMDITNTGELFF. The chain joins TRBV7-3 to TRBJ2-2; D is possibly TRBD1 (5 bases). V dropped 1 base and J dropped 0 bases, with 9 bases sitting between them. Germline V gene data show CDR1 as SGHTA and CDR2 as FQGTGA. This CDR3 contains 16 residues.

The chain carries TRBV28 and TRBJ1-3, with 7 bases lining up with TRBD1. Germline CDR1 and CDR2: MDHEN and SYDVKM. V gave up 2 bases and J gave up 1 base; unmatched junction bases: 2. This CDR3 region has 15 residues. This chain's CDR3 is CASSLKDRSGNTIYF. The DNA for the CDR3 is TGTGCCAGCAGTTTAAAGGACAGGTCTGGAAACACCATATATTTT.